This is a list of T cell receptor beta chains from one sample in a study of neurological immune-mediated disorders. MiXCR was run by TCRdb on the 5' RACE reads, yielding one entry per CDR3 protein. Of about 71,000 distinct CDR3 sequences listed, roughly 3.2% are singletons. Sequenced: PBMCs. All receptors derive from a man between 40 and 49 years old with multiple sclerosis. The conserved cysteine and the conserved F or W are not part of the CDR3 here.

ASSLVDDIGGNTIY	TRBJ1-3	TRBV5-5
SVVDRGTIEAF	TRBJ1-1	TRBV29-1
SASQATNEKLF	TRBJ1-4	TRBV20-1
ASSQAQGLDTQY	TRBJ2-3	TRBV14
ASSLRDTGELF	TRBJ2-2	TRBV7-9
ASSKQGAQGTEAF	TRBJ1-1	TRBV6-1
SATDSANYGYT	TRBJ1-2	TRBV20-1
ASGREGAGSQPQH	TRBJ1-5	TRBV5-5
ASTLGVLLNYGYT	TRBJ1-2	TRBV12-3/TRBV12-4
AISDQGPDSNQPQH	TRBJ1-5	TRBV10-3
ASSLVLAGAREQF	TRBJ2-1	TRBV5-1
AISVQLGDEQF	TRBJ2-1	TRBV10-3
ASSQGGDSYNEQF	TRBJ2-1	TRBV5-1
ASSKTMDRGRGGYT	TRBJ1-2	TRBV18
ASSVGDVGDTIY	TRBJ1-3	TRBV9
ASSESGGWNTEAF	TRBJ1-1	TRBV10-2
SARQGEETQY	TRBJ2-5	TRBV20-1
ASTPRTSGKSSYNEQF	TRBJ2-1	TRBV18
SAIRLAGGPTDTQY	TRBJ2-3	TRBV20-1
ASSFARATNTEAF	TRBJ1-1	TRBV27